Each of the 14 T cell receptor beta chains below was sequenced from the same sample in a study of radiation and T cells in renal cell carcinoma. Sequencing was performed with immunoSEQ multiplex PCR; in TCRdb, only in-frame clones are kept and a portion is missing. The repertoire holds 100,000 to 150,000 clones, with 88% as singletons. The time point was: blood 2 weeks post-SBRT. Treatment: 15 Gy SBRT to primary tumor, nephrectomy 4 weeks later. The starting material was blood, obtained from a patient whose treatment included radiotherapy and nephrectomy. These receptors all stem from a woman aged 70-85 years with renal cell carcinoma.

V and J are TRBV9 and TRBJ1-2; the D is unclear. Deletions cut 4 bases from V and 7 bases from J, with 14 bases between. The germline V gene has CDR1 SGDLS and CDR2 YYNGEE. CDR3 length equals 13 residues. The CDR3 bases are TGTGCCAGCAGCCCTCTAACAAGTTTTGGCTACACCTTC. It codes for CASSPLTSFGYTF.

This clone appeared a single time. This rearrangement joins TRBV5-1 to TRBJ2-2; TRBD1 matches at 9 bases. Unmatched junction bases numbered 6, after V lost 3 bases and J lost 3 bases. The CDR3 is 16 residues long. Germline lookup yields CDR1 SGHRS and CDR2 YFSETQ. CDR3 residues: CASSYGTGSYTGELFF. The CDR3 DNA reads as TGCGCCAGCAGCTATGGGACAGGGTCGTACACCGGGGAGCTGTTTTTT.

The chain combines TRBV7-9 with TRBJ2-2; 11 bases align to TRBD2. Trimming at V came to 5 bases and at J to 13 bases, leaving 12 bases not matched to a gene. The CDR3 consists of 15 residues. The germline V gene encodes CDR1 SEHNR and CDR2 FQNEAQ (reference sequence). Here the CDR3 DNA reads TGTGCCAGCAGCCAGGGACTAGCGGACAATCTGGCGCTGTTTTTT. Translated: CASSQGLADNLALFF.

The chain links TRBV6-4 to TRBJ2-2, with a tentative D call TRBD1 (6 bases). V gave up 3 bases and J gave up 0 bases, with 17 bases separating them. CDR3 size: 18 residues. Germline V gene sequence: CDR1 MRHNA, CDR2 SNTAGT. CDR3 in amino acids: CASSERAGDLTNTGELFF. The CDR3, as DNA: TGTGCCAGCAGTGAAAGGGCAGGGGACCTGACGAACACCGGGGAGCTGTTTTTT.

This chain uses TRBV13 with TRBJ2-2; D possibly corresponds to TRBD1 (6 bases). The germline CDR1 and CDR2 sequences are PRHDT and FYEKMQ (reference sequence). V gave up 6 bases and J gave up 0 bases, with 11 bases separating them. This CDR3 comprises 15 residues. In DNA, the CDR3 is TGTGCCAGCAGGCCAACAGGGACGAACACCGGGGAGCTGTTTTTT. Protein product: CASRPTGTNTGELFF.

The gene calls are TRBV9 and TRBJ2-2, with TRBD1 identical over 7 bases. Germline CDR1 reads SGDLS; CDR2 reads YYNGEE. J was trimmed by 1 base and V by 2 bases; bases with no gene match: 8. CDR3 length: 17 amino acids. The DNA for the CDR3 is TGTGCCAGCAGCGTCCTCCACAGGGGTCGGAACACCGGGGAGCTGTTTTTT. Encoded protein: CASSVLHRGRNTGELFF.

This chain uses TRBV7-2 with TRBJ1-1, with D unclear. Trimming removed 2 bases at V and 0 bases at J, with 7 bases between. Germline V lookup: CDR1 SGHTA, CDR2 FQGNSA. This CDR3 contains 14 residues. The CDR3 DNA sequence: TGTGCCAGCAGCTTAAGCAGGATGAACACTGAAGCTTTCTTT. Amino acids: CASSLSRMNTEAFF.

The rearrangement uses TRBV6-6 and TRBJ1-1, with D unresolved. The V gene's germline CDR1 is MNHNY and CDR2 SVGAGI (reference sequence). The CDR3 consists of 16 residues. Trimming pared 0 bases from V and 4 bases from J, leaving 15 bases between. The CDR3 region is CASSYSAGVLITEAFF. CDR3 in DNA: TGTGCCAGCAGTTACTCGGCAGGAGTACTAATCACTGAAGCTTTCTTT.

V is TRBV6-6 and J is TRBJ2-1, with 12 bases fitting TRBD2. Germline trimming cut 6 bases from V and 3 bases from J; bases unmatched to any gene: 3. CDR3 length: 15 residues. Germline V gene sequence: CDR1 MNHNY, CDR2 SVGAGI (reference sequence). CDR3 coding DNA: TGTGCCAGCAGCACTAGCGGGGGGTACTACAATGAGCAGTTCTTC. Protein product: CASSTSGGYYNEQFF.

The chain couples TRBV7-9 to TRBJ2-1; 7 bases agree with TRBD1. The junction had 14 bases not matched to a gene; V was cut back by 5 bases and J by 7 bases. Germline CDR1 is SEHNR and CDR2 is FQNEAQ (reference sequence). The CDR3 covers 16 residues. The CDR3 reads CASSPGWTGGVNEQFF. In DNA, the CDR3 is TGTGCCAGCAGCCCGGGGTGGACAGGCGGCGTAAATGAGCAGTTCTTC.

The chain has TRBV4-3 and TRBJ1-6; no firm D call. Germline-derived CDR1 and CDR2 are LGHNA and YSLEER. The V end was cut by 1 base, the J end by 9 bases, with 16 bases between. The CDR3 length is 16 residues. CDR3 amino acids: CASSQVVGPLSSPLHF. The CDR3 DNA reads TGCGCCAGCAGCCAAGTCGTAGGGCCCCTCTCTTCACCCCTCCACTTT.

This chain joins TRBV6-5 and TRBJ1-1; D is perhaps TRBD1 (6 bases). This CDR3 is 14 amino acids long. The germline gives CDR1 MNHEY, CDR2 SVGAGI. The V end lost 2 bases, the J end lost 8 bases, and 15 bases lay between the germline ends. CDR3 DNA sequence: TGTGCCAGCAGTTACGTATCACAGGGAGGGGAAGCTTTCTTT. This encodes CASSYVSQGGEAFF.

The gene calls are TRBV27 and TRBJ2-1; 9 bases match TRBD2. The CDR3 spans 18 residues. Trimming removed 0 bases from V and 7 bases from J; junction bases left unmatched: 13. Germline CDR1 reads MNHEY; CDR2 reads SMNVEV (reference sequence). CDR3 protein: CASSLSLGAGGPINEQFF. Written as DNA, the CDR3 is TGTGCCAGCAGTTTATCCCTCGGTGCGGGGGGGCCGATAAATGAGCAGTTCTTC.

This chain joins TRBV28 and TRBJ2-5; D is uncertain. The CDR3 length is 16 residues. V lost 0 bases to trimming and J lost 5 bases, with 16 bases between them. CDR1 is MDHEN, CDR2 SYDVKM, per germline. The CDR3 DNA sequence: TGTGCCAGCAGTTTATGGCATCCGAGCCGACGGGAGACCCAGTACTTC. Amino acids: CASSLWHPSRRETQYF.